The 7 T cell receptor beta chains presented below share a single source sample, sequenced in a study of Graves' ophthalmopathy and Graves' hyperthyroidism. TCR beta CDR3 regions were amplified from RNA transcripts. HTBI primers were employed in first-round RT-PCR, then a second-round multiplex PCR followed. TCRdb fed the multiplex PCR reads into MiXCR, producing one record per CDR3 protein. Among 450,000 to 600,000 distinct CDR3 sequences listed, approximately 37% were seen once. Sequenced sample: peripheral blood or thyroid tissue (not recorded which). These receptors were obtained from an adult man with Graves' hyperthyroidism.

At least ten counts were recorded for this clonotype. V and J are TRBV2 and TRBJ2-5; tentative D call: TRBD1 (6 bases). CDR1 and CDR2 from the germline V gene are SNHLY and FYNNEI. The CDR3 covers 20 residues. V shed 2 bases and J shed 0 bases, with 25 bases lying between them. The CDR3, as DNA: TGTGCCAGCAGTGAACCTCGTCATGACAGGTCGAACCCTTACCAAGAGACCCAGTACTTC. Its protein product is CASSEPRHDRSNPYQETQYF.

At least ten counts were recorded for this clonotype. The CDR3 loop reads CASSARDSNSPLHF. The CDR3 DNA sequence: TGCGCCAGCAGCGCCAGGGACAGCAATTCACCCCTCCACTTT. The J gene is TRBJ1-6, the V gene TRBV5-1, with 7 bases identical to TRBD1. J gave up 7 bases and V 4 bases, and 5 bases lay outside the gene matches. Germline V gene sequence: CDR1 SGHRS, CDR2 YFSETQ. The CDR3 has 14 amino acids.

V gene TRBV2 combines with J gene TRBJ2-3; D remains unclear. The V end lost 4 bases, the J end lost 2 bases, and 13 bases lay between the germline ends. The CDR3 is 15 residues long. CDR1 is SNHLY, CDR2 FYNNEI, per germline. For the CDR3, the DNA is TGTGCCAGCAGTGGACGCGGTTCCTACACAGATACGCAGTATTTT. It codes for CASSGRGSYTDTQYF.

As for this clonotype: This may come from a read error, since a much larger clone is one base off. The chain is built from TRBV5-1 and TRBJ2-7, with D tentatively TRBD1 (5 bases). This CDR3 has 13 residues. V lost 2 bases and J lost 5, with 11 bases in between. From germline, CDR1 is SGHRS and CDR2 YFSETQ. CDR3 sequence: CASSFSGNHEQYF. As DNA, the CDR3 is TGCGCCAGCAGCTTCTCAGGGAACCACGAGCAGTACTTC. The variable domain in full, completed from reference TRBV5-1 and TRBJ2-7, reads KAGVTQTPRYLIKTRGQQVTLSCSPISGHRSVSWYQQTPGQGLQFLFEYFSETQRNKGNFPGRFSGRQFSNSRSEMNVSTLELGDSALYLCASSFSGNHEQYFGPGTRLTVT.

The CDR3 is CSVVWTFSYGYTF. The CDR3 DNA reads TGCAGCGTTGTTTGGACATTCTCCTATGGCTACACCTTC. The J gene is TRBJ1-2, the V gene TRBV29-1; TRBD1 is a possible D gene (5 bases). The germline CDR1 and CDR2 sequences are SQVTM and ANQGSEA. The length of the CDR3 is 13 residues. The V end lost 4 bases, the J end lost 4 bases, and 13 bases lay between the germline ends. The full variable domain, its missing parts supplied by reference TRBV29-1 and TRBJ1-2, is SAVISQKPSRDICQRGTSLTIQCQVDSQVTMMFWYRQQPGQSLTLIATANQGSEATYESGFVIDKFPISRPNLTFSTLTVSNMSPEDSSIYLCSVVWTFSYGYTFGSGTRLTVV.

There are many counts of this clonotype. The chain's CDR3 is CAIRGQGVGLEQYF. DNA for the CDR3: TGTGCCATCAGGGGACAGGGCGTAGGGCTCGAGCAGTACTTC. This sequence joins TRBV10-3 and TRBJ2-7; 9 nucleotides align to TRBD1. The junction had 9 bases not matched to a gene; V was cut back by 6 bases and J by 6 bases. From germline, CDR1 is ENHRY and CDR2 SYGVKD. The CDR3 covers 14 residues.

The chain uses TRBV5-1 and TRBJ2-5; a weak D match, TRBD1 (7 bases). Trimming stripped 0 bases from V and 0 bases from J, with 12 bases between. CDR3 length: 16 amino acids. Germline-derived CDR1 and CDR2 are SGHRS and YFSETQ. The CDR3 loop is CASSLVEGANQETQYF. The CDR3 DNA sequence: TGCGCCAGCAGCTTGGTGGAGGGGGCTAACCAAGAGACCCAGTACTTC.